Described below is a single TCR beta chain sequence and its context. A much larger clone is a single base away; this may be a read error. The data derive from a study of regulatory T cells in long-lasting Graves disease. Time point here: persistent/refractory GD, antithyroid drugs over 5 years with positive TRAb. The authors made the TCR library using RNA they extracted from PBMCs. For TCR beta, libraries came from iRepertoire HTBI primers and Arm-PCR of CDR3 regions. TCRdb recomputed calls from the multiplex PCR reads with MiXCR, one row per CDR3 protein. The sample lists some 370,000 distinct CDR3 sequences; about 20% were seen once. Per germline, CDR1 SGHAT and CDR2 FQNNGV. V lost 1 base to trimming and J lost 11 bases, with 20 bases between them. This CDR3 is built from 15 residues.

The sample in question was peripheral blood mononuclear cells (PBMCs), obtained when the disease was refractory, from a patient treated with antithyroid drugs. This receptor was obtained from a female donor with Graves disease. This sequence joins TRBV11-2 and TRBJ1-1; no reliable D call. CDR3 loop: CASSLVGTAARKAFF. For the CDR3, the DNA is TGTGCCAGCAGCTTAGTTGGTACCGCAGCGAGGAAGGCTTTCTTT. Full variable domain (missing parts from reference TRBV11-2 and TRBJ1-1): EAGVAQSPRYKIIEKRQSVAFWCNPISGHATLYWYQQILGQGPKLLIQFQNNGVVDDSQLPKDRFSAERLKGVDSTLKIQPAKLEDSAVYLCASSLVGTAARKAFFGQGTRLTVV.